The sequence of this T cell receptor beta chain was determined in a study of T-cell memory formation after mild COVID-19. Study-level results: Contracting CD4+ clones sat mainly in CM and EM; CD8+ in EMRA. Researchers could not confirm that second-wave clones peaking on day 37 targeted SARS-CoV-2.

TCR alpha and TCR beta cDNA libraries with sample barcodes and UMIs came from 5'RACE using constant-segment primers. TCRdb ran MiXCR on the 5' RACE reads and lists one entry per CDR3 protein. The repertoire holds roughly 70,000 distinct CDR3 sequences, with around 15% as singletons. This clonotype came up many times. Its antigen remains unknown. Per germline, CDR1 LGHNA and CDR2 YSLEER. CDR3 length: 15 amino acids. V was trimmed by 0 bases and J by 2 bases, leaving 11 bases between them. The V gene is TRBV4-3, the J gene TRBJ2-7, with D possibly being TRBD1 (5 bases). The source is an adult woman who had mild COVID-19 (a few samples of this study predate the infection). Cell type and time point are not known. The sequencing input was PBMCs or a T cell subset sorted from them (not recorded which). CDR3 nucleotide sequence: TGCGCCAGCAGCCAAGAGTACTCAGGGACCTACGAGCAGTACTTC. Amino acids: CASSQEYSGTYEQYF.